The present TCR beta chain was sequenced within a study of cytomegalovirus exposure and HLA in healthy donors. The table lists this clone with a count of one. Its target is not known. Findings and caveats of the study: As confirmed in vitro, three CMV-associated chains were specific for CMV antigens.

PCR primers comprised 60 Vbeta and 13 Jbeta primers. Produced via immunoSEQ multiplex PCR; TCRdb's table is partial and in-frame only. The sample includes 170,000 or so clones, 65% to 90% of them seen just once. Material for sequencing was PBMCs. The receptor's source is a woman aged 18-29 years in good health and CMV-seronegative.

The CDR3 nucleotides read TGCGCCAGCAGCGTCCGGGACAGGGGGACAGATACGCAGTATTTT. It specifies CASSVRDRGTDTQYF. The rearrangement links TRBV5-1 to TRBJ2-3, with 11 bases that match TRBD1. The junction had 4 bases not matched to a gene; V was cut back by 4 bases and J by 3 bases. The CDR3 totals 15 residues. Germline loops: CDR1 SGHRS, CDR2 YFSETQ. Combining the CDR3 with reference TRBV5-1 and TRBJ2-3 gives the whole variable domain KAGVTQTPRYLIKTRGQQVTLSCSPISGHRSVSWYQQTPGQGLQFLFEYFSETQRNKGNFPGRFSGRQFSNSRSEMNVSTLELGDSALYLCASSVRDRGTDTQYFGPGTRLTVL.